This TCR beta chain emerged from a study of T-cell reconstitution after alpha-beta-depleted transplantation in children. TCRbeta library preparation incorporated unique molecular identifiers. TCRdb redid the calling of the PCR reads with MiXCR, one entry per CDR3 protein. The sample lists under 450,000 distinct CDR3 sequences; 13% were seen once. V shed 7 bases, J shed 5 bases, and the junction held 10 bases outside the gene matches. Germline assignment: CDR1 SQVTM and CDR2 ANQGSEA. The CDR3 is made up of 14 amino acids. V and J are TRBV29-1 and TRBJ1-1; the match to TRBD1 covers 10 bases. The receptor was derived from a human donor who donated a stem cell graft to a child with Fanconi anemia. The specimen was PBMCs, collected from the stem cell graft. CDR3 in amino acids: CSGGYLGQGTEAFF. The DNA for the CDR3 is TGCAGCGGGGGGTACTTGGGACAGGGGACTGAAGCTTTCTTT. The complete variable domain, with remaining parts taken from reference TRBV29-1 and TRBJ1-1, reads SAVISQKPSRDICQRGTSLTIQCQVDSQVTMMFWYRQQPGQSLTLIATANQGSEATYESGFVIDKFPISRPNLTFSTLTVSNMSPEDSSIYLCSGGYLGQGTEAFFGQGTRLTVV.